This T cell receptor beta chain was sequenced for a study of regulatory T cells in long-lasting Graves disease. The wider study: Persistent Graves' disease required over 5 years of antithyroid drugs and positive TSH receptor antibodies. General study results and limits: TRBV28, TRBJ1-2 and TRBJ2-5 emerged as the favored segments in persistent disease.

Germline V gene sequence: CDR1 LGHNA, CDR2 YSLEER. Trimming left V 2 bases short and J 8 bases short, with 12 bases between. The CDR3 has 13 residues. Documented time point: persistent/refractory GD, antithyroid drugs over 5 years with positive TRAb. Generation of the TCR library employed RNA extracted from PBMCs. Tubes containing EDTA received 8 to 9.5 milliliters of drawn peripheral blood. Both iRepertoire HTBI primers and Arm-PCR of CDR3 regions were used to build the TCR beta libraries. Using its own MiXCR run on the multiplex PCR reads, TCRdb lists one record per CDR3 protein. This sample has about 400,000 distinct CDR3 sequences, with more than 20% found just once. Comment on this clonotype: Its cognate antigen is unknown.

V usage is TRBV4-3 and J usage is TRBJ1-1; a possible D gene is TRBD1 (5 bases). The source is a female donor with Graves disease. Sequenced here: peripheral blood mononuclear cells (PBMCs), sampled when the disease was refractory, from a patient treated with antithyroid drugs. Here the CDR3 reads CASSQRRAGEAFF. The CDR3 DNA reads as TGCGCCAGCAGCCAAAGGAGGGCAGGGGAAGCTTTCTTT.